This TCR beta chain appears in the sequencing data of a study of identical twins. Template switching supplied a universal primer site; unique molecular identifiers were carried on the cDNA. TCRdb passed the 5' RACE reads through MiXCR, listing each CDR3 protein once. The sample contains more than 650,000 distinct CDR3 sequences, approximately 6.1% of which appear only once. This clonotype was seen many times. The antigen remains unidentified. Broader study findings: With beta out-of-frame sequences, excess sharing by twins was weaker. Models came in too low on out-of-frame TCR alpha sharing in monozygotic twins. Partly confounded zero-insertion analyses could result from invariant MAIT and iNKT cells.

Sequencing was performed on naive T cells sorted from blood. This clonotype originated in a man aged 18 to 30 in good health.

CDR3 residues: CASSLRDSAFF. The CDR3 DNA follows: TGTGCCAGCAGTCTCCGGGACTCGGCTTTCTTT. The rearrangement links TRBV12-3 or TRBV12-4 to TRBJ1-1, with D possibly being TRBD1 (5 bases). This CDR3 spans 11 amino acids. With 5 bases removed from V and 11 bases from J, the gap between germline ends came to 12 bases.